What follows describes a single T cell receptor (beta chain). Its antigen is undetermined. TCRdb re-called the 5' RACE reads with MiXCR, one entry per CDR3 protein. The data contain hundreds of thousands of distinct CDR3 sequences, roughly 18% of them seen just once; the ten biggest clones take up about a fifth. Germline V gives CDR1 SGDLS, CDR2 YYNGEE. Deletions cut 1 base from V and 0 bases from J, with 6 bases between. CDR3 size: 14 residues. The record originates from a study of T-cell memory formation after mild COVID-19. General study points: Within pre-infection memory, some responding clones were found, suggesting cross-reactive memory joined. Clones that contracted clustered mainly in CM and EM if CD4+ and in EMRA if CD8+. There was a balanced CD4/CD8 profile in clones contracting day 15 to 85, and later expanders leaned CD4+.

This chain uses TRBV9 with TRBJ2-3; TRBD1 is a possible D gene (5 bases). The TCR originated in a man younger than 35 who had mild COVID-19 (a few samples of this study predate the infection). Cell type and time point are not known. Sequencing was performed on PBMCs or a T cell subset sorted from them (not recorded which). The CDR3 region is CASSVRGSTDTQYF. Here the CDR3 DNA reads TGTGCCAGCAGCGTAAGGGGTAGCACAGATACGCAGTATTTT.